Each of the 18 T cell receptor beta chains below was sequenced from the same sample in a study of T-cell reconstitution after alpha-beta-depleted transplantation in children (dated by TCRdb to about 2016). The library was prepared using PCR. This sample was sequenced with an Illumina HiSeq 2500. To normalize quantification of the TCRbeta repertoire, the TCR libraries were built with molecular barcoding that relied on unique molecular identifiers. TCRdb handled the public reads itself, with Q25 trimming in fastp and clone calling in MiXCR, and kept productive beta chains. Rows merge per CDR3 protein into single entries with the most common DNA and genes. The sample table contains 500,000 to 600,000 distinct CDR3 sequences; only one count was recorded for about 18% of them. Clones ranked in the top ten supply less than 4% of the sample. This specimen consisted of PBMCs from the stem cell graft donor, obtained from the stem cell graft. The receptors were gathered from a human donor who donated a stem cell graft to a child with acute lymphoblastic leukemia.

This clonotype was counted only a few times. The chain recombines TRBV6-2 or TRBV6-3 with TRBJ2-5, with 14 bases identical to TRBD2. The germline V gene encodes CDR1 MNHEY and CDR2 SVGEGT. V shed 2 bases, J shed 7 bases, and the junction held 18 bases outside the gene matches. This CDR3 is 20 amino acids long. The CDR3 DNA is TGTGCCAGCAGTTACCCGGCGGGACTAGCGGGAGAGGGGAAGGAAGGGACCCAGTACTTC. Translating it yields CASSYPAGLAGEGKEGTQYF.

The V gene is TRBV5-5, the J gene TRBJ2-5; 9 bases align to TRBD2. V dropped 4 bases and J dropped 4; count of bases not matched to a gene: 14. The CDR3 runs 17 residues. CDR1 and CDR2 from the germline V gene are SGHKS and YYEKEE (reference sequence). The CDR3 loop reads CASSEFPPSGIVETQYF. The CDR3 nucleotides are TGTGCCAGCAGCGAATTCCCACCTAGCGGGATAGTAGAGACCCAGTACTTC.

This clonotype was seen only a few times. The CDR3 nucleotides are TGCGCCAGCAGCCAAGATCAGTGGGAAGATCAGCCCCAGCATTTT. It is translated as CASSQDQWEDQPQHF. J is TRBJ1-5 and V is TRBV4-1; the D is unclear. V was cut by 0 bases and J by 5 bases, with 11 bases left in between. Germline CDR1 reads MGHRA; CDR2 reads YSYEKL. The CDR3 loop spans 15 amino acids.

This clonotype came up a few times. CDR3 amino acids: CASSQEGWGEQYF. For the CDR3, the DNA is TGTGCCAGCAGCCAAGAAGGGTGGGGAGAGCAGTACTTC. The J gene is TRBJ2-7, the V gene TRBV3-1; D ambiguous. CDR1 is LGHDT and CDR2 is YNNKEL in the germline V gene (reference sequence). The CDR3 is 13 residues long. Trimming removed 0 bases from V and 7 bases from J, with 10 bases in between.

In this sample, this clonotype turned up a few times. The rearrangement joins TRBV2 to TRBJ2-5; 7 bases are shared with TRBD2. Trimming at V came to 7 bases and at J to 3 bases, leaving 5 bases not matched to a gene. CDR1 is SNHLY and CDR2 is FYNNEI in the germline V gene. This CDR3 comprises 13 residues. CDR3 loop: CASTGLAEETQYF. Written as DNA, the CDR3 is TGTGCCAGCACGGGGCTAGCGGAAGAGACCCAGTACTTC.

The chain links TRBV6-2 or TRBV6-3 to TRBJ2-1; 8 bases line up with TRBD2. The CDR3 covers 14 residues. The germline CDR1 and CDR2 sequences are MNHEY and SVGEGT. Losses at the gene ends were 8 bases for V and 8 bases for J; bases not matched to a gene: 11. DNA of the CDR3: TGTGCCAGCTTCGGACTAGCAGAGGTACATGAGCAGTTCTTC. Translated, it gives CASFGLAEVHEQFF.

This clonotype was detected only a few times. In DNA form, the CDR3 reads TGCAGCGTTGATGGTTTCGGCACAGATACGCAGTATTTT. Its translation is CSVDGFGTDTQYF. This sequence joins TRBV29-1 and TRBJ2-3; no firm D call. Per germline, CDR1 SQVTM and CDR2 ANQGSEA. This CDR3 is built from 13 residues. V shed 3 bases and J shed 1 base, with 8 bases lying between them.

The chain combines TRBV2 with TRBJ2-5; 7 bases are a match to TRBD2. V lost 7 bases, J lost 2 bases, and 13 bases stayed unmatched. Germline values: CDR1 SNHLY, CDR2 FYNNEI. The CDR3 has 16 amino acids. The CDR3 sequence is CASTSLLAGDQETQYF. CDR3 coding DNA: TGTGCCAGCACCTCACTCTTAGCGGGCGATCAAGAGACCCAGTACTTC.

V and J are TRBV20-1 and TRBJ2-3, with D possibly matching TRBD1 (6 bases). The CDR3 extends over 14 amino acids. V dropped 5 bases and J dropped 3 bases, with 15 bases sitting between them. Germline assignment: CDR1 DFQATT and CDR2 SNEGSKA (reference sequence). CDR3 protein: CSARTGKLTDTQYF. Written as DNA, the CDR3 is TGCAGTGCTCGTACAGGGAAGTTGACAGATACGCAGTATTTT.

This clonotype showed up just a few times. In DNA form, the CDR3 reads TGCAGCGTTGCGGACGGAGGGTCCGAGCAGTACTTC. Protein: CSVADGGSEQYF. This chain links TRBV29-1 with TRBJ2-7; weak D call: TRBD2 (6 bases). The CDR3 sequence is 12 residues long. Trimming pared 4 bases from V and 6 bases from J, leaving 13 bases between. Looked up from germline, CDR1 is SQVTM and CDR2 is ANQGSEA.

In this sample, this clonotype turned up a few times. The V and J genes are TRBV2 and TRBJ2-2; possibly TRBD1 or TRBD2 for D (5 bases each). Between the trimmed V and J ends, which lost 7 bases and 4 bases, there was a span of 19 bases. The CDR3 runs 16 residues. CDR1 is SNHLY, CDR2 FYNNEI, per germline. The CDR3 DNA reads TGTGCCAGCACCGTGATCAGCTCCGGGGCCACCGGGGAGCTGTTTTTT. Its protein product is CASTVISSGATGELFF.

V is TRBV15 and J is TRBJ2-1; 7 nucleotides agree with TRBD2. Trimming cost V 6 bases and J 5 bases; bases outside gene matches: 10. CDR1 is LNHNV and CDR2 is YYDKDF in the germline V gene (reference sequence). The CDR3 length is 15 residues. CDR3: CATRQSWGGDNEQFF. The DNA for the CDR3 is TGTGCCACCAGGCAGAGTTGGGGGGGAGACAATGAGCAGTTCTTC.

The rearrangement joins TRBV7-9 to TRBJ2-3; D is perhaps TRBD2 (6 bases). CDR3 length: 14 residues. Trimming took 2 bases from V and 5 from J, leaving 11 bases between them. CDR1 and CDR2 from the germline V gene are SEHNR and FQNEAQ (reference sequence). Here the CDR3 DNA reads TGTGCCAGCAGCTTATCCGGGGGTCGAGATACGCAGTATTTT. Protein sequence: CASSLSGGRDTQYF.

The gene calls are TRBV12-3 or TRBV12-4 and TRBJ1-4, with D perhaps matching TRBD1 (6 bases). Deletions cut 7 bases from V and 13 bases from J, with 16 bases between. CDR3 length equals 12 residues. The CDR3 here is CASTKGGLGLFF. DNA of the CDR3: TGTGCCAGCACCAAAGGGGGGTTAGGACTGTTTTTT.

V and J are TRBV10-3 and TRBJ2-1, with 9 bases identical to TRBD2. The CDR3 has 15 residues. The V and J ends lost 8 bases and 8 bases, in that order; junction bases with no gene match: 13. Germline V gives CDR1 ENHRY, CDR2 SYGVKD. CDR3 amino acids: CAIAPSGTLWDEQFF. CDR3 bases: TGTGCCATCGCGCCTAGCGGGACGTTATGGGATGAGCAGTTCTTC.

The CDR3 region has the DNA TGTGCCAGCAGCTTCCCCCCACGGGAGAATGAGCAGTTCTTC. Its protein is CASSFPPRENEQFF. The chain recombines TRBV7-9 with TRBJ2-1; the D gene is possibly TRBD2 (6 bases). V was pared by 3 bases and J by 7 bases, with 13 bases between. Germline V CDR1 and CDR2: SEHNR, FQNEAQ (reference sequence). This CDR3 spans 14 amino acids.

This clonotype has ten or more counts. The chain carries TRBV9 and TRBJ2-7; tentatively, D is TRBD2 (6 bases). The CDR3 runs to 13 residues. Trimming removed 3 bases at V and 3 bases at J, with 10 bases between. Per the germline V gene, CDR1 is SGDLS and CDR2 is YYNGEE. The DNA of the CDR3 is TGTGCCAGCAGCGGGCGGGACTTCTACGAGCAGTACTTC. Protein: CASSGRDFYEQYF.

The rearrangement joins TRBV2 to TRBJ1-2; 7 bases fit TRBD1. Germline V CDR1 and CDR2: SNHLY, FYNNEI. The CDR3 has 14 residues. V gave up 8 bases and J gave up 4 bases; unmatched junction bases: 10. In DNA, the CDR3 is TGTGCCAGCGAGGGAGGGGGCGGATTCTATGGCTACACCTTC. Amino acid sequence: CASEGGGGFYGYTF.